This T cell receptor beta chain was captured by sequencing in a study of cytomegalovirus exposure and HLA in healthy donors. Study-wide background: Membership in the Caucasian-associated ancestry cluster was found for about four fifths of 350 to 450 genotyped donors. Study conclusions and caveats: Reports credit the classifier with highly specific, highly sensitive diagnosis of cytomegalovirus status. Specific recognition of CMV antigens was confirmed in vitro for a few chains (all CMV-associated). Information on immune exposure was restricted to one variable (CMV serostatus).

About this clone: Its antigen is currently unknown.

V lost 2 bases and J 9 bases, leaving 14 bases between the germline ends. The germline V gene has CDR1 GTSNPN and CDR2 SVGIG (reference sequence). There are 13 residues in the CDR3. PCR employed 60 Vbeta and 13 Jbeta primers. Method: immunoSEQ multiplex PCR; TCRdb's copy keeps in-frame clones and lacks some. The repertoire holds 210,000 or so clones, with more than 60% as singletons. V and J are TRBV30 and TRBJ1-5, with D possibly matching TRBD1 (6 bases). This sequence originates from an older woman in good health and CMV-seropositive. Sequenced input: PBMCs. The CDR3 loop is CAWSRTARMPQHF. The CDR3 nucleotides read TGTGCCTGGAGTAGGACAGCCAGGATGCCCCAGCATTTT.